This record looks at one T cell receptor beta chain sequence and its context. This entry is derived from a study of blood T cell repertoires in COVID-19. With 3 bases clipped from V and 9 bases from J, the junction kept 11 bases outside the gene matches. The CDR3 spans 15 residues. CDR1 is MNHEY, CDR2 SMNVEV, per germline (reference sequence). Assay used: immunoSEQ multiplex PCR; TCRdb lists only in-frame clones, some missing. The table has some 200,000 clones, 87% seen once. The origin of this receptor is a man aged 18 to 29 with active or convalescent COVID-19. Sample: peripheral blood. This chain joins TRBV27 and TRBJ1-1, with 9 nucleotides matching TRBD1. The CDR3 DNA sequence: TGTGCCAGCAGTTTCTTACCGGGACAGGGTCAAAAAGCTTTCTTT. It codes for CASSFLPGQGQKAFF.